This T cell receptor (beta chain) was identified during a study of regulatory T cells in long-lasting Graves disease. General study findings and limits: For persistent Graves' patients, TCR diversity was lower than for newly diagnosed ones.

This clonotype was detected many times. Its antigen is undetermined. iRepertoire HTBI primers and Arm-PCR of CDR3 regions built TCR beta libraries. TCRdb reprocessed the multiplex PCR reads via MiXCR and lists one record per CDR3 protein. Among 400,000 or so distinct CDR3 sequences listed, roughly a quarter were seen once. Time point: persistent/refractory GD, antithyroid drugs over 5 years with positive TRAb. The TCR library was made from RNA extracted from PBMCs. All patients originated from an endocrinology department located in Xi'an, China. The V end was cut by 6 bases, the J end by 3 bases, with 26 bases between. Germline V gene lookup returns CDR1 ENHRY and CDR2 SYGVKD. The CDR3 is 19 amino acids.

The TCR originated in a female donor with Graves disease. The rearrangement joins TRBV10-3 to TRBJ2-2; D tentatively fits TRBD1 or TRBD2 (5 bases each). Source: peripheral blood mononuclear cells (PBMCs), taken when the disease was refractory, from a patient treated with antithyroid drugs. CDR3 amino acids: CAIRSRNRDPSSDTGELFF. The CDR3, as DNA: TGTGCCATCAGGTCTCGTAACCGGGACCCTTCGTCCGACACCGGGGAGCTGTTTTTT.